A single sample is the source of the 18 T cell receptor beta chains below, sequenced in a study of early T cells in non-severe SARS-CoV-2 infection. TCRdb reprocessed the 5' RACE reads with MiXCR, giving one entry per CDR3 protein. The sample lists 75,000 to 100,000 distinct CDR3 sequences, approximately 14% occurring once. Input material: whole blood. The source is an adult who was a healthcare worker with PCR-confirmed SARS-CoV-2 infection or an uninfected control (not recorded which).

In its sample, this clonotype was seen a few times. The CDR3 region is CASSATGAEQYV. The DNA of the CDR3 is TGTGCCAGCAGTGCTACAGGGGCCGAGCAGTACGTC. The genes are TRBV2 and TRBJ2-7, with TRBD1 identical over 7 bases. This CDR3 comprises 12 residues. V lost 4 bases, J lost 6 bases, and 3 bases stayed unmatched. CDR1 and CDR2 from the germline V gene are SNHLY and FYNNEI.

The chain has TRBV12-2 and TRBJ2-1; the table's D call TRBD2 went unverified against the DNA. TRBV12-2 is assigned pseudogene status. The CDR3 is 20 amino acids. This CDR3 is CASRLARPSGGPRSYNEQFF. The CDR3 region has the DNA TGTGCAAGTCGCTTAGCGCGTCCTAGCGGGGGGCCCCGCTCCTACAATGAGCAGTTCTTC.

This clonotype was counted between two and nine times. V is TRBV7-6 and J is TRBJ2-1; 9 bases align to TRBD2. CDR1 and CDR2 from the germline V gene are SGHVS and FNYEAQ. CDR3 length: 14 amino acids. The ends lost 5 bases at V and 12 bases at J; junction bases unmatched: 11. CDR3: CASSDGRGGAGQFF. CDR3 nucleotide sequence: TGTGCCAGCAGCGACGGGCGCGGGGGGGCCGGGCAGTTCTTC.

This clonotype turned up a few times. V usage is TRBV3-1 and J usage is TRBJ1-2, with D possibly matching TRBD1 (5 bases). CDR3 length: 15 residues. Germline V gene data show CDR1 as LGHDT and CDR2 as YNNKEL (reference sequence). The V and J ends lost 1 base and 4 bases respectively, with 13 bases between them. The CDR3 region is CASSQAIRGSYGYTF. The CDR3 nucleotides read TGTGCCAGCAGCCAAGCCATAAGGGGAAGCTATGGCTACACCTTC. The variable domain in full, completed from reference TRBV3-1 and TRBJ1-2, reads DTAVSQTPKYLVTQMGNDKSIKCEQNLGHDTMYWYKQDSKKFLKIMFSYNNKELIINETVPNRFSPKSPDKAHLNLHINSLELGDSAVYFCASSQAIRGSYGYTFGSGTRLTVV.

The sample holds many counts of this clonotype. The V call is TRBV19, the J call TRBJ1-5, with D tentatively TRBD1 (5 bases). Germline assignment: CDR1 LNHDA and CDR2 SQIVND (reference sequence). The CDR3 covers 15 residues. Between the trimmed V and J ends, which lost 5 bases and 4 bases, there was a span of 15 bases. In DNA, the CDR3 is TGTGCCAGTAGTGTCCGGGACGGCTCAAATCAGCCCCAGCATTTT. Protein product: CASSVRDGSNQPQHF.

This rearrangement joins TRBV7-8 to TRBJ2-5, with D unresolved. The CDR3 contains 18 residues. CDR1 and CDR2 (germline): SGHVS, FQNEAQ. Trimming shortened V by 1 base and J by 1 base, and 19 bases separated the two germline ends. The CDR3 loop reads CASSLGWREKDPQETQYF. For the CDR3, the DNA is TGTGCCAGCAGCTTAGGGTGGCGTGAGAAGGACCCCCAAGAGACCCAGTACTTC.

The J gene is TRBJ2-3, the V gene TRBV29-1; 7 nucleotides match TRBD1. The germline gives CDR1 SQVTM, CDR2 ANQGSEA. CDR3 length: 12 amino acids. V lost 6 bases, J lost 2 bases, and 2 bases stayed unmatched. This chain's CDR3 is CSVGTDTDTQYF. The DNA for the CDR3 is TGCAGCGTAGGGACAGACACAGATACGCAGTATTTT.

V usage is TRBV10-1 and J usage is TRBJ2-1; 7 bases agree with TRBD1. Germline V gives CDR1 WNHNN, CDR2 SYGVQD (reference sequence). The CDR3 has 12 amino acids. V lost 4 bases and J lost 6; bases outside the gene matches: 0. The CDR3 DNA reads TGCGCCAGCAGTGGACAGGGCAATGAGCAGTTCTTC. Translation gives CASSGQGNEQFF.

V is TRBV7-3 and J is TRBJ2-3; 7 bases are a match to TRBD1. Germline assignment: CDR1 SGHTA and CDR2 FQGTGA. The CDR3 is 14 amino acids. Losses at the gene ends were 5 bases for V and 3 bases for J; bases not matched to a gene: 5. The CDR3 DNA is TGTGCCAGCAGCCCCGGGACAGAGACAGATACGCAGTATTTT. Encoded protein: CASSPGTETDTQYF.

This clonotype appeared a few times. The gene calls are TRBV12-3 or TRBV12-4 and TRBJ2-7; tentatively, D is TRBD2 (6 bases). V lost 6 bases and J lost 2, with 14 bases in between. The CDR3 sequence is 14 residues long. DNA of the CDR3: TGTGCCAGCAGCCCCTCCCAGCGGGCCTACGAGCAGTACGTC. Its translation: CASSPSQRAYEQYV.

This clonotype was counted a few times. The genes are TRBV11-2 and TRBJ2-3, with D perhaps matching TRBD1 or TRBD2 (5 bases each). The CDR3 spans 15 residues. V shed 5 bases and J shed 5 bases, with 17 bases lying between them. Germline CDR1 SGHAT, CDR2 FQNNGV. CDR3 sequence: CASSPTFGAEDTQYF. The DNA for the CDR3 is TGTGCCAGCAGCCCCACTTTCGGGGCGGAAGATACGCAGTATTTT.

This clonotype has more than one count but fewer than ten. The chain combines TRBV20-1 with TRBJ1-1; no reliable D call. The CDR3 runs to 14 residues. In germline, CDR1 is DFQATT, CDR2 SNEGSKA (reference sequence). Trimming removed 1 base from V and 0 bases from J, with 9 bases in between. CDR3 amino acids: CSARVAGMNTEAFF. The DNA of the CDR3 is TGCAGTGCTAGAGTGGCCGGGATGAACACTGAAGCTTTCTTT.

This chain links TRBV4-1 with TRBJ1-1; D is possibly TRBD1 (6 bases). This CDR3 has 16 residues. Germline loops: CDR1 MGHRA, CDR2 YSYEKL. Trimming removed 4 bases at V and 5 bases at J, with 20 bases between. The CDR3 loop is CASSLFAPRGRTEAFF. The DNA for the CDR3 is TGCGCCAGCAGCCTCTTCGCCCCCCGGGGGCGGACTGAAGCTTTCTTT.

The genes are TRBV7-8 and TRBJ2-7, with a weak D call TRBD2 (5 bases). The CDR3 has 13 amino acids. V gave up 5 bases and J gave up 6 bases, with 14 bases separating them. Germline V gives CDR1 SGHVS, CDR2 FQNEAQ. The CDR3 region is CASSRAGGSEQYV. Written as DNA, the CDR3 is TGTGCCAGCAGCCGGGCGGGTGGAAGCGAGCAGTACGTC.

This clonotype came up a few times. The V gene is TRBV24-1, the J gene TRBJ2-2; 7 bases map to TRBD1. Germline assignment: CDR1 KGHDR and CDR2 SFDVKD. With 2 bases clipped from V and 3 bases from J, the junction kept 5 bases outside the gene matches. The CDR3 totals 16 residues. Here the CDR3 DNA reads TGTGCCACCAGTGATTCGGGACAGATTTACACCGGGGAGCTGTTTTTT. This codes for CATSDSGQIYTGELFF.

This clonotype was counted only a few times. V gene TRBV2 combines with J gene TRBJ1-3; possible D gene TRBD1, 6 bases. CDR3 size: 16 residues. Germline V lookup: CDR1 SNHLY, CDR2 FYNNEI. The V end was cut by 6 bases, the J end by 0 bases, with 15 bases between. The CDR3 region has the DNA TGTGCCAGCAGCCGATCGGGACAAAGCTCTGGAAACACCATATATTTT. It yields the protein CASSRSGQSSGNTIYF.

The chain has TRBV30 and TRBJ2-3; D is tentatively TRBD1 or TRBD2 (5 bases each). V lost 4 bases and J lost 1, with 15 bases in between. From germline, CDR1 is GTSNPN and CDR2 SVGIG (reference sequence). This CDR3 is built from 15 residues. The CDR3 protein is CAWTEWGSGTDTQYF. As DNA, the CDR3 is TGTGCCTGGACCGAGTGGGGGTCGGGCACAGATACGCAGTATTTT.

This clonotype was seen ten or more times. The CDR3 DNA follows: TGTGCCAGCAGCCAAGCACAGATAACCTACAATGAGCAGTTCTTC. It yields the protein CASSQAQITYNEQFF. The chain carries TRBV3-1 and TRBJ2-1; D remains ambiguous. The CDR3 has 15 amino acids. Trimming cost V 1 base and J 2 bases, with 9 bases left between them. Germline lookup yields CDR1 LGHDT and CDR2 YNNKEL (reference sequence).